The clone carrying this T cell receptor (beta chain) was picked up a small number of times. The sample originates from a study of blood T cell repertoires in COVID-19. Across the study: PBMCs, B-cell-depleted T cells, or T cells provided the cDNA or gDNA that made up the material.

TCRdb keeps only in-frame clones here, not all; method: immunoSEQ multiplex PCR. Here the sample spans roughly 84,000 clones, 78% being singletons. Sequencing input: peripheral blood. The TCR was taken from a man aged 55 to 70 with COVID-19, enrolled during active disease.

The CDR3, as DNA: TGTGCCAGTAGTATCAGGCAGGGGGCCGGTTCGATCGGGGAGCTGTTTTTT. Its protein is CASSIRQGAGSIGELFF. This chain connects TRBV19 to TRBJ2-2, with TRBD1 matching over 8 bases. This CDR3 region has 17 residues. CDR1 is LNHDA, CDR2 SQIVND, per germline (reference sequence). Trimming removed 3 bases from V and 7 bases from J; junction bases left unmatched: 13.